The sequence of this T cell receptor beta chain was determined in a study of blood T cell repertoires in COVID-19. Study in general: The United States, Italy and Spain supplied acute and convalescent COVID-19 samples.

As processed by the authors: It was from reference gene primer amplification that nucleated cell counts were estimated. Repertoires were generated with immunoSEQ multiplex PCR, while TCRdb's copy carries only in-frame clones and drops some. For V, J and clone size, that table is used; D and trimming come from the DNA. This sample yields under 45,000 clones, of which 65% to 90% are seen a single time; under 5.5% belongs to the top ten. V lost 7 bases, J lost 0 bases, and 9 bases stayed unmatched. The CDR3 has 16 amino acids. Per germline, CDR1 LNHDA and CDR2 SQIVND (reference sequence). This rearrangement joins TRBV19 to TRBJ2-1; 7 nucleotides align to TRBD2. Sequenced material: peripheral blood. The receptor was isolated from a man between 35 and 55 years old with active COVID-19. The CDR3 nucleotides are TGTGCCAGTACCGCAAGCGGGGAGAGCTCCTACAATGAGCAGTTCTTC. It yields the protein CASTASGESSYNEQFF.